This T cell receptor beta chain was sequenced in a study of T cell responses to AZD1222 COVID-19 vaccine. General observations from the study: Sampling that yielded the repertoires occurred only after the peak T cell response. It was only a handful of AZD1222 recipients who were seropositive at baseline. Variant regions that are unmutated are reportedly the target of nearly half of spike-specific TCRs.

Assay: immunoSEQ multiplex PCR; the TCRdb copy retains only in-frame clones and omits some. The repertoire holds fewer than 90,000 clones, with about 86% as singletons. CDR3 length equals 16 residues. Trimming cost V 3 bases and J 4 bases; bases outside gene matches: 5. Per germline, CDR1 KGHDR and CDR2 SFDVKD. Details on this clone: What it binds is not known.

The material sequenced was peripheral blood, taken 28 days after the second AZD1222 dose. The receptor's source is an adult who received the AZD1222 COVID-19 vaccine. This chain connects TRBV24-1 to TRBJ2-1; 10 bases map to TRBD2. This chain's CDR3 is CATSDSSGGQYNEQFF. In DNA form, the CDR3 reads TGTGCCACCAGTGATAGTAGCGGGGGGCAATACAATGAGCAGTTCTTC.